The subject of this entry is one T cell receptor beta chain. What it binds is unknown. This entry belongs to a study of T cell clones after liver transplantation. Background on the study: In this trial, immunosuppression withdrawal was attempted within 2 years of liver transplant. Three of eight recipients were HCV-positive; others had non-autoimmune, non-viral indications.

CDR3 size: 18 residues. Germline V CDR1 and CDR2: SGHDN, FVKESK. Trimming shortened V by 2 bases and J by 1 base, and 18 bases separated the two germline ends. Produced via immunoSEQ multiplex PCR; TCRdb's table is partial and in-frame only. Among 55,000 to 75,000 clones listed, 90% to 95% were seen once. The study's findings and limits: Low donor cell numbers restricted donor-reactive repertoire measurement in a couple of subjects.

Specimen: CD4+ T cells from blood, collected approximately 25 months after liver transplant. The sequence derives from a human patient who received a liver transplant. Some T cells may arise from the graft donor. The rearrangement uses TRBV14 and TRBJ2-4, with D possibly called TRBD1 or TRBD2 (5 bases each). This CDR3 is CASSQWGLGERAKNIQYF. DNA of the CDR3: TGTGCCAGCAGCCAATGGGGATTGGGGGAAAGGGCCAAAAACATTCAGTACTTC.